This entry concerns a single T cell receptor beta chain. Antigen unknown. At the DNA level, this CDR3 is encoded by other sequences in the same sample as well. The repertoire was sequenced with immunoSEQ multiplex PCR; TCRdb's copy has only in-frame clones and lacks some. The sample yields roughly 12,000 clones, approximately 73% seen once. The data stem from a study of ipilimumab plus nivolumab after autologous stem cell transplantation. About the research overall: A median of 8 nivolumab and 5 ipilimumab doses were given. The DLBCL cohort had primary refractory and relapsed disease, with 18-month progression-free survival of approximately 87% and 28%.

The study, taken as a whole, reports: The authors say TCR, Treg and microbiome findings warrant further study.

The germline gives CDR1 SGHRS, CDR2 YFSETQ. The CDR3 contains 13 residues. Trimming left V 0 bases short and J 6 bases short, with 10 bases between. The genes are TRBV5-1 and TRBJ2-7; D not certain. The sequencing here drew on PBMCs, taken in a trial of ipilimumab plus nivolumab as post-transplant consolidation. This clonotype was obtained from a male donor with diffuse large B-cell lymphoma. The CDR3 spells CASSLGSVGEQYF. CDR3 nucleotide sequence: TGCGCCAGCAGCTTGGGGTCGGTTGGCGAGCAGTACTTC.